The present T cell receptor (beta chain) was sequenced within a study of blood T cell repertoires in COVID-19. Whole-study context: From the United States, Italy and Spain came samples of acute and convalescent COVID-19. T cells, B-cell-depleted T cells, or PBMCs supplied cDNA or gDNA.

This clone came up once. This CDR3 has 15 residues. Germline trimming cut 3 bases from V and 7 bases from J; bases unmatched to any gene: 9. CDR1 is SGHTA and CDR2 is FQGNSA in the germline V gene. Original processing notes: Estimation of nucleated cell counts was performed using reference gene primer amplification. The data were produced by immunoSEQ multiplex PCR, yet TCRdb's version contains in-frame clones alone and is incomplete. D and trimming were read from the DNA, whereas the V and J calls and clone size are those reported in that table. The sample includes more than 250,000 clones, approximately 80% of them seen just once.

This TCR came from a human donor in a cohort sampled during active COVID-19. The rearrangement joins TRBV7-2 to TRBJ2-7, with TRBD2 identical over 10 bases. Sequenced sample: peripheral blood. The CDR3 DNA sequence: TGTGCCAGCAGCTTCCTAGCGGGGGAGTTTGGGGAGCAGTACTTC. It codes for CASSFLAGEFGEQYF.